The 26 T cell receptor beta chains listed next were all sequenced from one sample in a study of T cell repertoires in cytomegalovirus infection. TCRdb used MiXCR to reprocess the reads, holding one entry per CDR3 protein. Of roughly 240,000 distinct CDR3 sequences in the sample, 6.5% were seen once. Sequenced: PBMCs. The receptors shown here come from a human donor in good health (CMV status not recorded). Some clones in this sample may be carry-over from other donors' samples.

This clonotype was seen at least ten times. This chain joins TRBV7-2 and TRBJ2-7, with D unclear. Germline CDR1 SGHTA, CDR2 FQGNSA. V was trimmed by 1 base and J by 6 bases, leaving 19 bases between them. The CDR3 consists of 16 residues. The CDR3 protein is CASSLGSRVFLSEQYF. The CDR3 nucleotides read TGTGCCAGCAGCTTAGGGTCCCGGGTGTTTCTGTCCGAGCAGTACTTC. Full variable domain (missing parts from reference TRBV7-2 and TRBJ2-7): GAGVSQSPSNKVTEKGKDVELRCDPISGHTALYWYRQSLGQGLEFLIYFQGNSAPDKSGLPSDRFSAERTGGSVSTLTIQRTQQEDSAVYLCASSLGSRVFLSEQYFGPGTRLTVT.

This clonotype was recorded at least ten times. The CDR3 nucleotides read TGTGCCAGCAGCTTCGTGACAGGGGGCCGATCACCCCTCCACTTT. It translates to CASSFVTGGRSPLHF. The chain combines TRBV5-6 with TRBJ1-6; 10 bases map to TRBD1. V gave up 2 bases and J gave up 10 bases; unmatched junction bases: 6. CDR1 is SGHDT, CDR2 YYEEEE, per germline. The CDR3 has 15 residues.

This clonotype has at least ten counts. J is TRBJ2-5 and V is TRBV12-3 or TRBV12-4, with 10 bases that match TRBD2. The CDR3 consists of 16 residues. The V gene end was trimmed by 2 bases and the J gene end by 3 bases; junction bases not matched to a gene: 6. CDR3 bases: TGTGCCAGCAGTTTACCCGGACTAGCGGACGAAGAGACCCAGTACTTC. It is translated as CASSLPGLADEETQYF.

This clonotype was seen ten or more times. The chain employs TRBV6-5 and TRBJ1-6; unclear D gene. Germline assignment: CDR1 MNHEY and CDR2 SVGAGI. V was shortened by 2 bases and J by 6 bases, with 8 bases between the two germline ends. The CDR3 consists of 14 residues. The CDR3 protein is CASSYGGPNSPLHF. DNA for the CDR3: TGTGCCAGCAGTTACGGCGGGCCTAATTCACCCCTCCACTTT.

The chain employs TRBV6-2 or TRBV6-3 and TRBJ2-1; 7 positions match TRBD2. CDR3 length equals 18 residues. Per the germline V gene, CDR1 is MNHEY and CDR2 is SVGEGT. The V segment lost 2 bases and the J segment 0 bases; nucleotides outside the gene matches: 10. As DNA, the CDR3 is TGTGCCAGCAGTTACCAGGCGGGACTACCGAGCTCCTACAATGAGCAGTTCTTC. This encodes CASSYQAGLPSSYNEQFF.

DNA for the CDR3: TGCAGTGTACCTAGCGGGGGGGCCCAGGAGCAGTTCTTC. Its protein product is CSVPSGGAQEQFF. This chain links TRBV20-1 with TRBJ2-1; 12 bases are shared with TRBD2. CDR1 DFQATT and CDR2 SNEGSKA come from the germline V gene (reference sequence). With 7 bases clipped from V and 10 bases from J, the junction kept 8 bases outside the gene matches. The CDR3 consists of 13 residues.

This clonotype was found many times. This chain's CDR3 is CASSLLGMNTEAFF. CDR3 nucleotide sequence: TGTGCCAGCAGCTTACTGGGGATGAACACTGAAGCTTTCTTT. The J gene is TRBJ1-1, the V gene TRBV7-2; D call uncertain. The CDR3 extends over 14 amino acids. Germline V gene data show CDR1 as SGHTA and CDR2 as FQGNSA. V shed 2 bases and J shed 0 bases, with 7 bases lying between them.

Comments on this clonotype: This sequence may be a read error, since a much larger clone differs from it by one base. The rearrangement links TRBV29-1 to TRBJ2-7, with TRBD1 matching over 10 bases. V was pared by 5 bases and J by 5 bases, with 15 bases of the junction left unmatched. The CDR3 consists of 16 residues. Germline V gene sequence: CDR1 SQVTM, CDR2 ANQGSEA. The CDR3 DNA reads as TGCAGCGTTTCCGGGACAGGGGACAACTTGGGCCACGAGCAGTACTTC. This encodes CSVSGTGDNLGHEQYF.

The table lists this clonotype with many counts. The chain joins TRBV7-2 to TRBJ2-7; D is perhaps TRBD1 or TRBD2 (6 bases each). This CDR3 contains 13 residues. Deletions cut 5 bases from V and 7 bases from J, with 15 bases between. In germline, CDR1 is SGHTA, CDR2 FQGNSA. CDR3: CASSLPGGREQYF. As DNA, the CDR3 is TGTGCCAGCAGCCTACCTGGGGGGCGGGAGCAGTACTTC.

This clonotype was counted at least ten times. The chain joins TRBV6-1 to TRBJ2-4, with 9 bases identical to TRBD1. With 6 bases clipped from V and 2 bases from J, the junction kept 8 bases outside the gene matches. The germline V gene encodes CDR1 MNHNS and CDR2 SASEGT. The CDR3 extends over 16 amino acids. The CDR3, as DNA: TGTGCCAGCAGACCCGGACAGGGGATGCCCAAAAACATTCAGTACTTC. It yields the protein CASRPGQGMPKNIQYF.

This clonotype was detected ten times or more. The rearrangement links TRBV6-2 or TRBV6-3 to TRBJ1-5; D may be TRBD1 (5 bases). Germline values: CDR1 MNHEY, CDR2 SVGEGT. Between the trimmed V and J ends, which lost 6 bases and 3 bases, there was a span of 12 bases. CDR3 length: 14 amino acids. The CDR3 DNA sequence: TGTGCCAGCAGCCATCAGGGTTACAATCAGCCCCAGCATTTT. It specifies CASSHQGYNQPQHF.

This clonotype was counted ten times or more. V is TRBV20-1 and J is TRBJ1-5; 12 bases are shared with TRBD1. The CDR3 is 14 amino acids. J gave up 8 bases and V 6 bases, and 8 bases lay outside the gene matches. Germline V gene data show CDR1 as DFQATT and CDR2 as SNEGSKA (reference sequence). CDR3 nucleotide sequence: TGCAGTGCCCCCCTGGGACAGGGGGCTGAGCCCCAGCATTTT. Protein: CSAPLGQGAEPQHF.

This clonotype was counted at least ten times. The genes are TRBV20-1 and TRBJ1-1; perhaps TRBD1 as D (5 bases). CDR1 is DFQATT, CDR2 SNEGSKA, per germline (reference sequence). This CDR3 is 14 amino acids long. The V gene lost 6 bases and the J gene lost 5 bases, with 19 bases spanning the gap. For the CDR3, the DNA is TGCAGTGCATCCTTCCAGGGTTCGGGGACTGAAGCTTTCTTT. This gives the protein CSASFQGSGTEAFF.

This clonotype was recorded a few times. V is TRBV4-2 and J is TRBJ1-1, with TRBD1 matching over 7 bases. In germline, CDR1 is LGHNA, CDR2 YNFKEQ. V shed 3 bases, J shed 4 bases, and the junction held 5 bases outside the gene matches. This CDR3 is built from 14 residues. In nucleotides, the CDR3 is TGTGCCAGCAGCCACGAACAGGGGAGCACTGAAGCTTTCTTT. Its translation: CASSHEQGSTEAFF.

The gene calls are TRBV7-9 and TRBJ1-1; D may be TRBD1 (5 bases). V gave up 1 base and J gave up 6 bases, with 9 bases separating them. Germline CDR1 is SEHNR and CDR2 is FQNEAQ (reference sequence). The length of the CDR3 is 13 residues. The CDR3 DNA sequence: TGTGCCAGCAGCTTAGGTTCGGGGGCTGAAGCTTTCTTT. Its translation: CASSLGSGAEAFF.

This clonotype has a count of ten or more. The chain joins TRBV15 to TRBJ1-5, with unresolved D. This CDR3 is 14 amino acids long. The germline V gene has CDR1 LNHNV and CDR2 YYDKDF (reference sequence). Trimming removed 4 bases from V and 4 bases from J, with 11 bases in between. This CDR3 is CATSNAPSNQPQHF. CDR3 nucleotides: TGTGCCACCAGCAACGCGCCCTCAAATCAGCCCCAGCATTTT. Filled out from reference TRBV15 and TRBJ1-5, the complete variable domain reads DAMVIQNPRYQVTQFGKPVTLSCSQTLNHNVMYWYQQKSSQAPKLLFHYYDKDFNNEADTPDNFQSRRPNTSFCFLDIRSPGLGDTAMYLCATSNAPSNQPQHFGDGTRLSIL.

A few counts support this clonotype. V gene TRBV20-1 combines with J gene TRBJ2-1; 12 bases match TRBD2. CDR1 and CDR2 from the germline V gene are DFQATT and SNEGSKA (reference sequence). V dropped 3 bases and J dropped 10; count of bases not matched to a gene: 10. The CDR3 has 15 amino acids. The CDR3 is CSASVLAGGPGEQFF. The DNA of the CDR3 is TGCAGTGCTAGTGTCCTAGCGGGGGGGCCAGGGGAGCAGTTCTTC.

This clonotype was recorded many times. The chain employs TRBV27 and TRBJ2-1; TRBD1 aligns across 7 bases. Trimming at V came to 6 bases and at J to 3 bases, leaving 11 bases not matched to a gene. Per germline, CDR1 MNHEY and CDR2 SMNVEV (reference sequence). The CDR3 contains 16 residues. CDR3 nucleotides: TGTGCCAGCAGACCCTTGGGGCAGGGGGACTACAATGAGCAGTTCTTC. Amino acids: CASRPLGQGDYNEQFF.

The CDR3: CSARSAPRNQPQHF. DNA for the CDR3: TGCAGTGCTAGAAGTGCCCCGAGGAATCAGCCCCAGCATTTT. The rearrangement joins TRBV20-1 to TRBJ1-5; D remains unclear. The V and J ends lost 2 bases and 4 bases respectively, with 12 bases between them. CDR3 length: 14 amino acids. CDR1 and CDR2 from the germline V gene are DFQATT and SNEGSKA (reference sequence).

The sample holds a few counts of this clonotype. The V gene is TRBV27, the J gene TRBJ1-2; TRBD1 aligns across 7 bases. With 6 bases clipped from V and 7 bases from J, the junction kept 8 bases outside the gene matches. The CDR3 has 13 amino acids. CDR1 is MNHEY and CDR2 is SMNVEV in the germline V gene (reference sequence). The CDR3 reads CASSYDREGGYTF. CDR3 nucleotides: TGTGCCAGCAGCTATGACAGGGAGGGTGGCTACACCTTC.

This chain connects TRBV5-1 to TRBJ2-7, with TRBD1 matching 8 bases. The germline CDR1 and CDR2 sequences are SGHRS and YFSETQ. This CDR3 contains 15 residues. J was trimmed by 3 bases and V by 3 bases; bases with no gene match: 8. The CDR3 loop reads CASSSIDRGGYEQYF. In DNA, the CDR3 is TGCGCCAGCAGCTCAATCGACAGGGGAGGCTACGAGCAGTACTTC.

Ten or more counts support this clonotype. This chain connects TRBV14 to TRBJ1-2; D not certain. The CDR3 consists of 13 residues. V was cut by 5 bases and J by 3 bases, with 10 bases left in between. The germline gives CDR1 SGHDN, CDR2 FVKESK. CDR3 protein: CASSGEDHYGYTF. CDR3 sequence (DNA): TGTGCCAGCAGCGGGGAGGATCACTATGGCTACACCTTC.

This clonotype was recorded at least ten times. The chain employs TRBV7-8 and TRBJ2-3; D may be TRBD1 (6 bases). The CDR3 has 17 amino acids. CDR1 and CDR2 from the germline V gene are SGHVS and FQNEAQ. V was cut by 5 bases and J by 0 bases, with 18 bases left in between. The CDR3: CASSPRKDRRSTDTQYF. The CDR3 region has the DNA TGTGCCAGCAGCCCTCGAAAAGACAGGCGTAGCACAGATACGCAGTATTTT. Full variable domain (missing parts from reference TRBV7-8 and TRBJ2-3): GAGVSQSPRYKVAKRGQDVALRCDPISGHVSLFWYQQALGQGPEFLTYFQNEAQLDKSGLPSDRFFAERPEGSVSTLKIQRTQQEDSAVYLCASSPRKDRRSTDTQYFGPGTRLTVL.

In this sample, this clonotype turned up many times. V usage is TRBV7-2 and J usage is TRBJ1-6, with unresolved D. Germline-derived CDR1 and CDR2 are SGHTA and FQGNSA. V was cut by 5 bases and J by 7 bases, with 6 bases left in between. The CDR3 consists of 12 residues. In DNA, the CDR3 is TGTGCCAGCAGCCATAACAATTCACCCCTCCACTTT. Its translation: CASSHNNSPLHF.

J is TRBJ1-1 and V is TRBV29-1, with 10 positions matching TRBD1. The CDR3 is 14 residues long. Germline V lookup: CDR1 SQVTM, CDR2 ANQGSEA. V lost 7 bases to trimming and J lost 0 bases; unmatched junction nucleotides: 5. CDR3 sequence reads: CSGRQGAVNTEAFF. CDR3 in DNA: TGCAGCGGAAGACAGGGGGCGGTGAACACTGAAGCTTTCTTT.

The chain uses TRBV7-6 and TRBJ2-7; 7 nucleotides line up with TRBD1. The CDR3 has 14 amino acids. V shed 5 bases, J shed 0 bases, and the junction held 4 bases outside the gene matches. Looked up from germline, CDR1 is SGHVS and CDR2 is FNYEAQ. The CDR3 loop reads CASSQDRSSYEQYF. CDR3 DNA: TGTGCCAGCAGCCAGGACAGGTCCTCCTACGAGCAGTACTTC. Drawing the rest from reference TRBV7-6 and TRBJ2-7, the complete variable domain is GAGVSQSPRYKVTKRGQDVALRCDPISGHVSLYWYRQALGQGPEFLTYFNYEAQQDKSGLPNDRFSAERPEGSISTLTIQRTEQRDSAMYRCASSQDRSSYEQYFGPGTRLTVT.